The T cell receptor (beta chain) described here comes from a study of vaccination effects on CD4 cells after COVID-19. Study-level findings and limits: In the late period after vaccination, infection- and vaccine-induced clones contracted markedly.

Clones were read by immunoSEQ multiplex PCR, and TCRdb kept only the in-frame ones, dropping some. This table has about 16,000 clones, 55% to 75% appearing once. CD4+ T cells specific for antigen were expanded with viral peptide pools by the ViraFEST assay before sequencing. A 10-day culture period preceded the isolation of CD4+ T cells. All study participants received two doses of BNT162b2 or mRNA-1273 vaccine. Vaccine recipients had no previous SARS-CoV-2 infection; their nucleocapsid antibodies were negative. Cultivation was performed at more than 1.5 million PBMC per well with roughly 9.1 IU/ml IL-2 and approximately 9.2 ug/ml peptides added. The CDR3 has 18 residues. With V trimmed by 0 bases and J by 4 bases, 13 bases remained unmatched. Germline V lookup: CDR1 SGHRS, CDR2 YFSETQ. This clone appeared once. The antigen is not known.

This TCR came from a human donor who received a COVID-19 vaccine. The gene calls are TRBV5-1 and TRBJ2-1; 7 bases fit TRBD2. Source: CD4+ T cells from PBMCs cultured with SARS-CoV-2 spike peptides, taken after COVID-19 vaccination. The CDR3 DNA is TGCGCCAGCAGCTTGGGGGGTGCGGCTAGCGGACCTTACAATGAGCAGTTCTTC. This translates into CASSLGGAASGPYNEQFF.